This is a list of T cell receptor beta chains from one sample in a study of T cell repertoires in cytomegalovirus infection. The antigens for these receptors are not known. Each CDR3 protein gets one entry after TCRdb re-called the reads with MiXCR. This table holds some 700,000 distinct CDR3 sequences, 30% to 40% found once. Sequenced material: cultured PBMCs, taken from culture after CMV antigen stimulation. These receptors came from a human donor in good health (CMV status not recorded). Some clones in this sample may be carry-over from other donors' samples. Each CDR3 is given with its conserved first and last residue. The order of the fields is D gene, clone size, V gene, J gene, CDR3 DNA, CDR3 protein. D genes are given only for firm matches. Clone sizes are given selectively: once, few, many, or a class where the clone is expanded.

.	few	TRBV7-2	TRBJ2-5	TGTGCCAGCAGCTCGGGCCGGGGCAAAGAGACCCAGTACTTC	CASSSGRGKETQYF
TRBD1	once	TRBV6-2/TRBV6-3	TRBJ1-3	TGTGCCAGCAGTTACTCGGCCTACTGGGACAGCTTATCTGGAAACACCATATATTTT	CASSYSAYWDSLSGNTIYF
TRBD1	.	TRBV19	TRBJ1-1	TGTGCCAGTAGGACGACAGGGTACGTCTTCTTT	CASRTTGYVFF
.	.	TRBV10-3	TRBJ2-3	TGTGCCATCAGCCGGGATTCAGATACGCAGTATTTT	CAISRDSDTQYF
.	.	TRBV6-6	TRBJ1-2	TGTGCCAGCAGTTACTCAACCGGGGCAAAGGGTGGCTACACCTTC	CASSYSTGAKGGYTF
.	.	TRBV19	TRBJ1-2	TGTGCCAGTAGCCAAAGGGGGGGAGCTAACTATGGCTACACCTTC	CASSQRGGANYGYTF
TRBD1	.	TRBV29-1	TRBJ1-2	TGCAGCGTGGAGGGGCAGGGGGCAGGGGGCTACACCTTC	CSVEGQGAGGYTF
TRBD1	many	TRBV7-8	TRBJ1-2	TGTGCCAGCAGCATCTGGGGGGGACAGGGCGACTATGGCTACACCTTC	CASSIWGGQGDYGYTF
.	few	TRBV7-2	TRBJ2-2	TGTGCCAGCAGCTTAAAAGGGGGATGGGCCACCGGGGAGCTGTTTTTT	CASSLKGGWATGELFF
.	.	TRBV6-2/TRBV6-3	TRBJ1-4	TGTGCCAGCAGTTCACAAGACGCAACTAATGAAAAACTGTTTTTT	CASSSQDATNEKLFF
.	.	TRBV3-1	TRBJ2-3	TGTGCCAGCAGTTGGGGGATCGGCACAGATACGCAGTATTTT	CASSWGIGTDTQYF
TRBD2	few	TRBV28	TRBJ2-3	TGTGCCAGCAGCGCTCTCCAGGACCCGGCTAGCGGGGGCACAGATACGCAGTATTTT	CASSALQDPASGGTDTQYF
TRBD1	.	TRBV2	TRBJ1-3	TGTGCCAGCAAAAAACCCCTAGGGACAGCCTCTGGAAACACCATATATTTT	CASKKPLGTASGNTIYF
.	many	TRBV7-2	TRBJ1-5	TGTGCCAGCAGCTTAGGACCTACTACGAATCAGCCCCAGCATTTT	CASSLGPTTNQPQHF
.	.	TRBV29-1	TRBJ1-1	TGCAGCGCCAATCCCCAGGGGAGGGCTGAAGCTTTCTTT	CSANPQGRAEAFF
TRBD1	.	TRBV4-2	TRBJ2-7	TGTGCCAGCAGCCATGGGACAGGATTCTACGAGCAGTACTTC	CASSHGTGFYEQYF
.	.	TRBV7-9	TRBJ2-2	TGTGCCAGCAGCGATACTCCATGGGACCGCGCGAACACCGGGGAGCTGTTTTTT	CASSDTPWDRANTGELFF
.	.	TRBV19	TRBJ1-5	TGTGCCACCACCGGGACAAACAATCAGCCCCAGCATTTT	CATTGTNNQPQHF
.	.	TRBV28	TRBJ1-2	TGTGCCAGCAGCCTGCGGGGCAGGAGTAACTATGGCTACACCTTC	CASSLRGRSNYGYTF
.	.	TRBV20-1	TRBJ2-7	TGCAGTGCTAGAAAGACAGGTAGCTACGAGCAGTACTTC	CSARKTGSYEQYF
.	.	TRBV27	TRBJ1-6	TGTGCCAGCAGTCCTCGAGTAGGAGTCTATAATTCACCCCTCCACTTT	CASSPRVGVYNSPLHF
.	.	TRBV4-1	TRBJ1-1	TGCGCCAGCAGCCAAGAATGGTCCAGGATGAACACTGAAGCTTTCTTT	CASSQEWSRMNTEAFF
.	many	TRBV6-2/TRBV6-3	TRBJ2-7	TGTGCCAGCAGTTACTCGCAGGGTCCTTACGAGCAGTACTTC	CASSYSQGPYEQYF
TRBD1	.	TRBV11-1	TRBJ1-1	TGTGCCAGCAGCCGACAGGGGGCTCGGGGCACTGAAGCTTTCTTT	CASSRQGARGTEAFF
.	.	TRBV12-3/TRBV12-4	TRBJ2-5	TGTGCCAGCAGTTGGGGACTCCCACAGCCGTCCCAGTACTTC	CASSWGLPQPSQYF
TRBD1	.	TRBV27	TRBJ1-2	TGTGCCAGCAGTTTGGGGACAGGGGGAATTGGCTATGGCTACACCTTC	CASSLGTGGIGYGYTF
.	few	TRBV7-9	TRBJ2-5	TGTGCCAGCAGCTGGTGGGACACCCAAGAGACCCAGTACTTC	CASSWWDTQETQYF
.	once	TRBV15	TRBJ1-6	TGTGCCACCAGCAGAGGCGACGGGGGATTAACATCCTATAATTCACCCCTCCACTTT	CATSRGDGGLTSYNSPLHF
TRBD2	.	TRBV27	TRBJ2-3	TGTGCCAGCAGTTTCAGAACTAGCGGGAGCCGGAGCACAGATACGCAGTATTTT	CASSFRTSGSRSTDTQYF
.	.	TRBV7-2	TRBJ2-3	TGTGCCAGCAGCCAGAGGGCGGGATTGTCAGATACGCAGTATTTT	CASSQRAGLSDTQYF
.	many	TRBV5-5	TRBJ2-4	TGTGCCAGCAGCTTCCCGGGACTTGGTCGGAACATTCAGTACTTC	CASSFPGLGRNIQYF
.	.	TRBV7-9	TRBJ1-4	TGTGCCAGCAGCCCTCGGGGGCGCGGGTCCCCCACATCAACTAATGAAAAACTGTTTTTT	CASSPRGRGSPTSTNEKLFF
.	few	TRBV29-1	TRBJ1-4	TGCAGCGTTAGGGCTGAAAAACTGTTTTTT	CSVRAEKLFF
.	.	TRBV18	TRBJ2-7	TGTGCCAGCTCACCAATGGGCGACTCCTACGAGCAGTACTTC	CASSPMGDSYEQYF
.	few	TRBV12-3/TRBV12-4	TRBJ2-5	TGTGCCAGCAGTTTATTGGGGGTAGAGACCCAGTACTTC	CASSLLGVETQYF
TRBD2	many	TRBV7-2	TRBJ2-5	TGTGCCAGCAGCTTGGGAGTGGGGGCGGGAGGGCCCCAAGAGACCCAGTACTTC	CASSLGVGAGGPQETQYF
.	.	TRBV4-1	TRBJ1-6	TGCGCCAGCAGCCAGAGAGGACCACCCCTTAATCATTCACCCCTCCACTTT	CASSQRGPPLNHSPLHF
TRBD1	few	TRBV19	TRBJ2-6	TGTGCCAGTAGTATACGGACAGGGGGCGGTGGGGCCAACGTCCTGACTTTC	CASSIRTGGGGANVLTF
.	many	TRBV7-2	TRBJ2-3	TGTGCCAGCAGCTTAGGGATCGGGGATACGCAGTATTTT	CASSLGIGDTQYF